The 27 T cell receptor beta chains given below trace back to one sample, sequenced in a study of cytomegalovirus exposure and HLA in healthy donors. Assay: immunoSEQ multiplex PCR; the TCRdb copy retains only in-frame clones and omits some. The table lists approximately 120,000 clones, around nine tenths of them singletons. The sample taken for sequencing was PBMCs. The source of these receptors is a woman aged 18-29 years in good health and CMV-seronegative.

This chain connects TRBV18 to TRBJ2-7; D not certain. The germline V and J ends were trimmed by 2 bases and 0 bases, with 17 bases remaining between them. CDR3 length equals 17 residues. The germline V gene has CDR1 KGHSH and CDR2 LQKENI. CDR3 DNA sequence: TGTGCCAGCTCACCAAATCAACCAGGCCATCCCTCCTACGAGCAGTACTTC. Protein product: CASSPNQPGHPSYEQYF.

CDR3 bases: TGCAGCGTTGGGGGTTTACAGGCACCCTATGGCTACACCTTC. Translated: CSVGGLQAPYGYTF. V usage is TRBV29-1 and J usage is TRBJ1-2, with D tentatively TRBD1 (5 bases). Trimming cost V 4 bases and J 4 bases, with 16 bases left between them. The CDR3 covers 14 residues. CDR1 SQVTM and CDR2 ANQGSEA come from the germline V gene.

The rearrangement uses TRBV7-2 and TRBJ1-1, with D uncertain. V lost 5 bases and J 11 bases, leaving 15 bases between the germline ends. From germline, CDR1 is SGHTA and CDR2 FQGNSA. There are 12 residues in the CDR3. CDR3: CASSPRRGRAFF. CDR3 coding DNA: TGTGCCAGCAGCCCAAGGCGGGGAAGGGCTTTCTTT.

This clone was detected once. The CDR3 here is CASSPTQGATFF. The CDR3 coding sequence is TGTGCCAGCTCGCCAACACAGGGGGCGACTTTCTTT. The rearrangement uses TRBV18 and TRBJ1-1; the match to TRBD1 covers 9 bases. The CDR3 covers 12 residues. V lost 6 bases and J lost 12; bases outside the gene matches: 8. The V gene's germline CDR1 is KGHSH and CDR2 LQKENI.

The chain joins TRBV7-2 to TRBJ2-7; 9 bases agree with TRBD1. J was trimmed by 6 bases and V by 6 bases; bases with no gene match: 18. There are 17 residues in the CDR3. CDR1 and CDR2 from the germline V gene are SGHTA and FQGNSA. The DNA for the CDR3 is TGTGCCAGCAGAACAACTCATGCCGGGACAGGGTGGGGCGAGCAGTACTTC. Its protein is CASRTTHAGTGWGEQYF.

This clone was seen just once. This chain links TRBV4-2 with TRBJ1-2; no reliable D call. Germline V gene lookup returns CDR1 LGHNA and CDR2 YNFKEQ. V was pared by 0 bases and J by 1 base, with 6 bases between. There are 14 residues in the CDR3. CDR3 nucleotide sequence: TGTGCCAGCAGCCAAGACCGGTTTAACTATGGCTACACCTTC. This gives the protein CASSQDRFNYGYTF.

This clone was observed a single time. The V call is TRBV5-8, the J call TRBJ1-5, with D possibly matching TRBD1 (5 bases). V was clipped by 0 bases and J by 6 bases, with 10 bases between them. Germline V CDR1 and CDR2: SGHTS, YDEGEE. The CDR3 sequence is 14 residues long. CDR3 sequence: CASSLATGGQPQHF. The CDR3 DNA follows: TGTGCCAGCAGCTTGGCCACGGGGGGTCAGCCCCAGCATTTT.

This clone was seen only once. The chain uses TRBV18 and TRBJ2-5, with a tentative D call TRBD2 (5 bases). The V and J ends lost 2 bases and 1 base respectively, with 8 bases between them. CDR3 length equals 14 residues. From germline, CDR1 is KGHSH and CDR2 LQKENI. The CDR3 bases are TGTGCCAGCTCACCAGTGGCGGGCCAAGAGACCCAGTACTTC. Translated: CASSPVAGQETQYF. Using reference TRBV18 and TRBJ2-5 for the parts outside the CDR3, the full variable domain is NAGVMQNPRHLVRRRGQEARLRCSPMKGHSHVYWYRQLPEEGLKFMVYLQKENIIDESGMPKERFSAEFPKEGPSILRIQQVVRGDSAAYFCASSPVAGQETQYFGPGTRLLVL.

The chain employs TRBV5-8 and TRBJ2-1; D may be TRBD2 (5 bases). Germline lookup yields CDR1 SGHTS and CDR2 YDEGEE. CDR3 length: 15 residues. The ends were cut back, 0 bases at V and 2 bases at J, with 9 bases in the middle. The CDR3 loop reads CASSLEELAYNEQFF. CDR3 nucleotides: TGTGCCAGCAGCTTGGAGGAACTAGCCTACAATGAGCAGTTCTTC. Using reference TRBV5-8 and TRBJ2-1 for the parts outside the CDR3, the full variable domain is EAGVTQSPTHLIKTRGQQATLRCSPISGHTSVYWYQQALGLGLQFLLWYDEGEERNRGNFPPRFSGRQFPNYSSELNVNALELEDSALYLCASSLEELAYNEQFFGPGTRLTVL.

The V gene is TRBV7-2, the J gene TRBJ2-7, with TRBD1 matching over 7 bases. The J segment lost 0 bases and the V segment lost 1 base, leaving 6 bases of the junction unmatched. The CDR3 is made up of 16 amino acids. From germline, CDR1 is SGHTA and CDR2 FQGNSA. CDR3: CASSLGQGLHSYEQYF. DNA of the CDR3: TGTGCCAGCAGCTTAGGACAGGGTTTGCACTCCTACGAGCAGTACTTC.

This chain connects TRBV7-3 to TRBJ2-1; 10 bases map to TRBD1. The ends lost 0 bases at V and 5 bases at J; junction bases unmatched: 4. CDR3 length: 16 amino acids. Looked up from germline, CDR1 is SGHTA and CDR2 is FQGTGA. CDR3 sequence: CASSLTLGQGNNEQFF. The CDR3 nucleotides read TGTGCCAGCAGCTTAACGTTGGGACAGGGGAACAATGAGCAGTTCTTC.

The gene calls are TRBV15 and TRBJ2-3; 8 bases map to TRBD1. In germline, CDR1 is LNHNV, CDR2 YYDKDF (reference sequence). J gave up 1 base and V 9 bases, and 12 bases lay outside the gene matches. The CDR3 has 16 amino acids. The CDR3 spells CATEGQANAGTDTQYF. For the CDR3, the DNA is TGTGCCACAGAGGGACAGGCTAATGCGGGCACAGATACGCAGTATTTT.

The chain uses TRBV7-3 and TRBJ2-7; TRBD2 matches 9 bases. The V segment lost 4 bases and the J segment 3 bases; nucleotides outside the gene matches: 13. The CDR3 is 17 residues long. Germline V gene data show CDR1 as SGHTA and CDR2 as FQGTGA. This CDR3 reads CASSSFPSTSGHYEQYF. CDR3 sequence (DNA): TGTGCCAGCAGCTCCTTTCCTTCGACTAGCGGACACTACGAGCAGTACTTC.

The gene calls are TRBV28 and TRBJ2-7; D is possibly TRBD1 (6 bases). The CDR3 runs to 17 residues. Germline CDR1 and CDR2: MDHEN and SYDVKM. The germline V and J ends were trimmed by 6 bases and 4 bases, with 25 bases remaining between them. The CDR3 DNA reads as TGTGCCAGCAGCTCATTAGGGTATAAGACAGGTTGGTACGAGCAGTACTTC. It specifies CASSSLGYKTGWYEQYF.

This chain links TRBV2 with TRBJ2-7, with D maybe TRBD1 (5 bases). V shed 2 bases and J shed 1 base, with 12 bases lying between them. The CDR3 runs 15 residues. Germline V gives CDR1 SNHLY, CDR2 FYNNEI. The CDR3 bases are TGTGCCAGCAGTGAACGGCCAGGGCCTTCCTACGAGCAGTACTTC. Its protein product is CASSERPGPSYEQYF.

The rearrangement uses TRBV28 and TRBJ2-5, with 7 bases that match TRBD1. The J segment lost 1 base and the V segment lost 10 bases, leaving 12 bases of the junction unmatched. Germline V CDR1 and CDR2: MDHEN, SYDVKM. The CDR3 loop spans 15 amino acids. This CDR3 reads CATVPGQLLQETQYF. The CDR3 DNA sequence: TGTGCCACCGTGCCGGGACAGCTACTCCAAGAGACCCAGTACTTC.

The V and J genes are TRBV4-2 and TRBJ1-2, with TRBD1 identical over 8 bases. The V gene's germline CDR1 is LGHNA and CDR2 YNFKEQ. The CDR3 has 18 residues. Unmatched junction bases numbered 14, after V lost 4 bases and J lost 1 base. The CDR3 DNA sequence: TGTGCCAGCAGCCCCAAGGGGGGCGTAGACAGGGGTAACTATGGCTACACCTTC. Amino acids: CASSPKGGVDRGNYGYTF.

The CDR3 here is CASSYLAGDGYEQYF. The CDR3 DNA follows: TGTGCCAGCAGTTATCTAGCGGGAGATGGTTACGAGCAGTACTTC. The rearrangement links TRBV28 to TRBJ2-7, with TRBD2 matching 10 bases. Germline lookup yields CDR1 MDHEN and CDR2 SYDVKM. V dropped 4 bases and J dropped 4; count of bases not matched to a gene: 7. This CDR3 is 15 amino acids long.

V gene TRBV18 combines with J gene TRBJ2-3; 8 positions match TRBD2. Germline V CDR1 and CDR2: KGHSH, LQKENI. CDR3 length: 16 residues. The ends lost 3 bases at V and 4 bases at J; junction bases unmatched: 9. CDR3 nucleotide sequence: TGTGCCAGCTCACCCGCCCCGGGGGGGCGCCCAGATACGCAGTATTTT. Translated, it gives CASSPAPGGRPDTQYF.

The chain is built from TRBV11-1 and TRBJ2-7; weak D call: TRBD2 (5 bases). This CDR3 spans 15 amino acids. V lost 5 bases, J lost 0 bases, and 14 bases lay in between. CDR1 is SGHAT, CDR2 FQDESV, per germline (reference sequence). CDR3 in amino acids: CASSLGRRSSYEQYF. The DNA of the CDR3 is TGTGCCAGCAGCCTCGGACGGAGGAGCTCCTACGAGCAGTACTTC.

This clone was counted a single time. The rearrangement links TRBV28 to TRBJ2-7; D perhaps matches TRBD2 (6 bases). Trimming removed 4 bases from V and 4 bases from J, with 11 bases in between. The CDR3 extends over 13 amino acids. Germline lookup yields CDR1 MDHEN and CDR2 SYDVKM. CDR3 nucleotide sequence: TGTGCCAGCAGTTCCCATGGGAGGTACGAGCAGTACTTC. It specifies CASSSHGRYEQYF.

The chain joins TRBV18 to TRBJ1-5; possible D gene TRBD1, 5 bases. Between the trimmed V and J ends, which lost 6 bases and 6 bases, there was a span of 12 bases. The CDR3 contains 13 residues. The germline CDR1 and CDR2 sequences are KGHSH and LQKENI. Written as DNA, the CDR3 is TGTGCCAGCTCCCTGCCGGGGGGTCAGCCCCAGCATTTT. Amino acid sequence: CASSLPGGQPQHF.

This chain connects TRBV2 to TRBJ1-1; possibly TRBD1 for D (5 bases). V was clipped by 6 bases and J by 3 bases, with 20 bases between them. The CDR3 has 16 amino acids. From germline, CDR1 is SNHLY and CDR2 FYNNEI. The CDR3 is CASSAPGLGVDTEAFF. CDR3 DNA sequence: TGTGCCAGCAGCGCTCCAGGGTTAGGAGTGGACACTGAAGCTTTCTTT.

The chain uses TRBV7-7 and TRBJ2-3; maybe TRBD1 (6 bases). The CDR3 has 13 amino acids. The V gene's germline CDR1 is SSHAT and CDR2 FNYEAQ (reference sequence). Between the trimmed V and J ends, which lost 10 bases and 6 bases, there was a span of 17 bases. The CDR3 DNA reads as TGTGCCACCTCGGGACACCCTTTGGATACGCAGTATTTT. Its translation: CATSGHPLDTQYF. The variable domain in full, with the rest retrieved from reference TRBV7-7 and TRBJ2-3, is GAGVSQSPRYKVTKRGQDVTLRCDPISSHATLYWYQQALGQGPEFLTYFNYEAQPDKSGLPSDRFSAERPEGSISTLTIQRTEQRDSAMYRCATSGHPLDTQYFGPGTRLTVL.

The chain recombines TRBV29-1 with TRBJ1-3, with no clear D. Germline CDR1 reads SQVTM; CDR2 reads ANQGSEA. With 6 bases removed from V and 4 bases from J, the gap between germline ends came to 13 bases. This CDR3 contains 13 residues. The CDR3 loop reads CSVATGSGNTIYF. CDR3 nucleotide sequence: TGCAGCGTCGCTACGGGGTCGGGAAACACCATATATTTT.

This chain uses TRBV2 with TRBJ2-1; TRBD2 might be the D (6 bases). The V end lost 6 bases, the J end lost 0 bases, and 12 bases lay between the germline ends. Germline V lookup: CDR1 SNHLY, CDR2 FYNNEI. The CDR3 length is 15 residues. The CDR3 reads CASRLAVSSYNEQFF. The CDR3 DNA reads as TGTGCCAGCAGATTAGCGGTGAGCTCCTACAATGAGCAGTTCTTC.

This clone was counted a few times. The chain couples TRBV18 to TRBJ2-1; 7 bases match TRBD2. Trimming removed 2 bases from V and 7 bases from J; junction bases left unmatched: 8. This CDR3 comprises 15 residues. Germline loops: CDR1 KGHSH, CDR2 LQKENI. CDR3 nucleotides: TGTGCCAGCTCACCAAGGGCTAGCGGAGGAAATGAGCAGTTCTTC. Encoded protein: CASSPRASGGNEQFF.